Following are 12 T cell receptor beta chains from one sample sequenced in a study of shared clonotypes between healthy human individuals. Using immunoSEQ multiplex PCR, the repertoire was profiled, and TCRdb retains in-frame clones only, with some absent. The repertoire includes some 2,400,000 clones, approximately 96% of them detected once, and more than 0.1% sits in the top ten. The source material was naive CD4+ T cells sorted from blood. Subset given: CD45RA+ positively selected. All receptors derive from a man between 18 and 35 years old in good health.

CDR3 amino acids: CASSQARTTNTGELFF. DNA of the CDR3: TGTGCCAGCAGCCAGGCCAGGACCACGAACACCGGGGAGCTGTTTTTT. V is TRBV7-8 and J is TRBJ2-2; D is uncertain. The CDR3 is 16 residues long. Germline lookup yields CDR1 SGHVS and CDR2 FQNEAQ. Trimming removed 5 bases from V and 0 bases from J, with 13 bases in between.

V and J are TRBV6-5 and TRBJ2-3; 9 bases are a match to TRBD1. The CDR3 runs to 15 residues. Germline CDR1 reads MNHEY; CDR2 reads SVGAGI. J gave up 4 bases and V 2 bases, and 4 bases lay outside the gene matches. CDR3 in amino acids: CASSYPGQGSDTQYF. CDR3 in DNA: TGTGCCAGCAGTTACCCGGGACAGGGTTCAGATACGCAGTATTTT.

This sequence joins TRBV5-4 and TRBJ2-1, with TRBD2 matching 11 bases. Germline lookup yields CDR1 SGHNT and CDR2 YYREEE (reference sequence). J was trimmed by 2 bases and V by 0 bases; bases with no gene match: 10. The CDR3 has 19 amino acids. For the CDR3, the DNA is TGTGCCAGCAGCTTGGACCTAGCGGGGGGCCTCTCTCCCTACAATGAGCAGTTCTTC. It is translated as CASSLDLAGGLSPYNEQFF.

The CDR3, as DNA: TGTGCCAGCTCAACAGGGGGCGGGTACGAGCAGTACTTC. Residues: CASSTGGGYEQYF. V and J are TRBV18 and TRBJ2-7; 9 nucleotides agree with TRBD1. The CDR3 extends over 13 amino acids. The V gene end was trimmed by 5 bases and the J gene end by 4 bases; junction bases not matched to a gene: 3. CDR1 is KGHSH and CDR2 is LQKENI in the germline V gene. The whole variable domain, filled in from reference TRBV18 and TRBJ2-7, reads NAGVMQNPRHLVRRRGQEARLRCSPMKGHSHVYWYRQLPEEGLKFMVYLQKENIIDESGMPKERFSAEFPKEGPSILRIQQVVRGDSAAYFCASSTGGGYEQYFGPGTRLTVT.

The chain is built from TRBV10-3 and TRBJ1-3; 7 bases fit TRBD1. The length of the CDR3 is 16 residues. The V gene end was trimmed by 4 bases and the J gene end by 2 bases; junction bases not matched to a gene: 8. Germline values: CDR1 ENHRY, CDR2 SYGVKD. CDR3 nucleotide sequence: TGTGCCATCAGTGGGACAGGAAATGCGGCTGGAAACACCATATATTTT. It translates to CAISGTGNAAGNTIYF.

CDR3 sequence: CASSYFSTSWGKETQYF. CDR3 nucleotides: TGTGCCAGCAGTTACTTTTCGACTAGCTGGGGGAAAGAGACCCAGTACTTC. The chain combines TRBV6-8 with TRBJ2-5; 7 bases map to TRBD2. With 1 base clipped from V and 3 bases from J, the junction kept 11 bases outside the gene matches. Germline-derived CDR1 and CDR2 are MNHGY and SAAAGT. CDR3 length: 17 amino acids.

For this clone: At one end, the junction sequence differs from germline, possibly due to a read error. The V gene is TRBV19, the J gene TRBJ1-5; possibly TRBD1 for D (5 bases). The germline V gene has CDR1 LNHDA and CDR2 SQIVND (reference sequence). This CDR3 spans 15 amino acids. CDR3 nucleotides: TGTGCCAGTAGCATAGAGGAGACAGGCAATCAGCCCCAGCATTTT. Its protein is CASSIEETGNQPQHF.

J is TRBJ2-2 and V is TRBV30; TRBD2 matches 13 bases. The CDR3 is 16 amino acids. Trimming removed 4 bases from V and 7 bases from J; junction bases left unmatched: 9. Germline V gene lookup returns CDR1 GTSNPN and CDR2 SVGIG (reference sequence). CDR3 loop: CAWNLGLAGVSGELFF. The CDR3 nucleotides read TGTGCCTGGAACCTAGGACTAGCGGGAGTGAGCGGGGAGCTGTTTTTT. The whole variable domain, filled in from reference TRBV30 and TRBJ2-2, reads SQTIHQWPATLVQPVGSPLSLECTVEGTSNPNLYWYRQAAGRGLQLLFYSVGIGQISSEVPQNLSASRPQDRQFILSSKKLLLSDSGFYLCAWNLGLAGVSGELFFGEGSRLTVL.

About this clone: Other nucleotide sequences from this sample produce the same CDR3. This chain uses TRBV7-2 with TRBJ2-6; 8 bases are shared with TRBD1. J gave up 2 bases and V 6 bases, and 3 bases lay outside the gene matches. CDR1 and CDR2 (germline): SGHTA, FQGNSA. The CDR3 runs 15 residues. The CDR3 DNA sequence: TGTGCCAGCAGTCCAGGGGGCGCTGGGGCCAACGTCCTGACTTTC. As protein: CASSPGGAGANVLTF.

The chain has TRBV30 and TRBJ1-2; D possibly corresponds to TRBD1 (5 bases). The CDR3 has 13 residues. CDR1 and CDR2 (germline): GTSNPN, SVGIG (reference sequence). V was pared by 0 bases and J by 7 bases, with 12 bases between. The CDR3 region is CAWSVSGKGGYTF. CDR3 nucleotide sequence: TGTGCCTGGAGTGTATCAGGGAAGGGTGGCTACACCTTC.

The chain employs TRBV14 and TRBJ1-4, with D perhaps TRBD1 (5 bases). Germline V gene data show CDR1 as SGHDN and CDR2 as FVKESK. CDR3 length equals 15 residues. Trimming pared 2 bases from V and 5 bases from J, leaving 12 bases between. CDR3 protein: CASSQQRGFNEKLFF. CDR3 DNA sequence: TGTGCCAGCAGCCAACAAAGGGGCTTCAATGAAAAACTGTTTTTT.

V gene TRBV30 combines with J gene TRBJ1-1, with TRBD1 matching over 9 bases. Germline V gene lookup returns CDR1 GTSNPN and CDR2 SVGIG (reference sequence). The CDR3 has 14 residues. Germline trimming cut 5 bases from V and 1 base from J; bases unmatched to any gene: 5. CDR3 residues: CAWAGQGKNTEAFF. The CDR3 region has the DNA TGTGCCTGGGCCGGACAGGGGAAGAACACTGAAGCTTTCTTT.